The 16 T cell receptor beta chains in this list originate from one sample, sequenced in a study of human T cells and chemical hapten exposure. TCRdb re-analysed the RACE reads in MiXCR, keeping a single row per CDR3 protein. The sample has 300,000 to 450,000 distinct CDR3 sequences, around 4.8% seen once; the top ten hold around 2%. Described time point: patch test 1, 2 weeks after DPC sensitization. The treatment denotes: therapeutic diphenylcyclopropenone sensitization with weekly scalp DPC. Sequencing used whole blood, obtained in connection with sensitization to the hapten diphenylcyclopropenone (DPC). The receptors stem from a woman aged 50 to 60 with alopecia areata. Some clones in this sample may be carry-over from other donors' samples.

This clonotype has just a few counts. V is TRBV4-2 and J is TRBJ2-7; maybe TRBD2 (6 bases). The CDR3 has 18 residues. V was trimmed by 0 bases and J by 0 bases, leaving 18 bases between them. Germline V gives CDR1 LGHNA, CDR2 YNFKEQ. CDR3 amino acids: CASSQEVLFGGVSYEQYF. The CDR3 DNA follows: TGTGCCAGCAGCCAAGAGGTACTTTTCGGCGGGGTCTCCTACGAGCAGTACTTC.

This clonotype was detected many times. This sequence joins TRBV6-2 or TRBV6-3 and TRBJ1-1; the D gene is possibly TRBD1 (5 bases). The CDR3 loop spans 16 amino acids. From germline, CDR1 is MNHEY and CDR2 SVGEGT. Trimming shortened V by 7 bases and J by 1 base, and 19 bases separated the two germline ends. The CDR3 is CASTSPYGRANTEAFF. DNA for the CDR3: TGTGCCAGCACTTCCCCTTACGGCAGGGCGAACACTGAAGCTTTCTTT.

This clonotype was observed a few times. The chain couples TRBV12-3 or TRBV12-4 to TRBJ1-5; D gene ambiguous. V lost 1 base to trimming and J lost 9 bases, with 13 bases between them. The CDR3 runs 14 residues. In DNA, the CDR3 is TGTGCCAGCAGTTTAGTCCCCGGGAATGGGCCCCAGCATTTT. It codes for CASSLVPGNGPQHF.

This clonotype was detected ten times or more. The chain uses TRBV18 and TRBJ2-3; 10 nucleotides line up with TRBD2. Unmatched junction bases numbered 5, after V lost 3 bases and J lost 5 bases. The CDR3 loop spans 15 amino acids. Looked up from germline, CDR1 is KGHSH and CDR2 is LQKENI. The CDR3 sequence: CASSPASGSGDTQYF. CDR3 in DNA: TGTGCCAGCTCACCCGCTAGCGGGAGTGGAGATACGCAGTATTTT.

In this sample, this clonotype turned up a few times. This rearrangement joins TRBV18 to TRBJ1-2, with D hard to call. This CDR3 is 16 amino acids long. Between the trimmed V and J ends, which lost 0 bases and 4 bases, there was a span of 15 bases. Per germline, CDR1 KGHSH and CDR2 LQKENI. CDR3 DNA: TGTGCCAGCTCACCACCCTATACGGAACGGACCTATGGCTACACCTTC. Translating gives CASSPPYTERTYGYTF.

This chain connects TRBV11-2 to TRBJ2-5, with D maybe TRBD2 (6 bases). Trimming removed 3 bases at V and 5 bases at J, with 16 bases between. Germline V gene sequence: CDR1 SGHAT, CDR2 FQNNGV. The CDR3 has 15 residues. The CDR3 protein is CASSLDYSDFETQYF. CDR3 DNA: TGTGCCAGCAGCTTGGACTATAGCGATTTCGAGACCCAGTACTTC.

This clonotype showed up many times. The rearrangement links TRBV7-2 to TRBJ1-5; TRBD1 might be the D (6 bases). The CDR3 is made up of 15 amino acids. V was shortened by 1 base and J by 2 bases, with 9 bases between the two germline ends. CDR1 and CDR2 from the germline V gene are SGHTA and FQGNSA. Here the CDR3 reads CASSLERQGNQPQHF. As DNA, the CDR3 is TGTGCCAGCAGCTTAGAACGACAGGGCAATCAGCCCCAGCATTTT. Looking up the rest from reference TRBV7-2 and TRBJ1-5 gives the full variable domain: GAGVSQSPSNKVTEKGKDVELRCDPISGHTALYWYRQSLGQGLEFLIYFQGNSAPDKSGLPSDRFSAERTGGSVSTLTIQRTQQEDSAVYLCASSLERQGNQPQHFGDGTRLSIL.

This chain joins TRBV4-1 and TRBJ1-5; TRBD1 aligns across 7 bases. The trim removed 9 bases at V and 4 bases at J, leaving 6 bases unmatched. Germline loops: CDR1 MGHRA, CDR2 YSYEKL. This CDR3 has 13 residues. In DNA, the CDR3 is TGCGCCAGTCCGGACAGGAATAATCAGCCCCAGCATTTT. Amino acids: CASPDRNNQPQHF.

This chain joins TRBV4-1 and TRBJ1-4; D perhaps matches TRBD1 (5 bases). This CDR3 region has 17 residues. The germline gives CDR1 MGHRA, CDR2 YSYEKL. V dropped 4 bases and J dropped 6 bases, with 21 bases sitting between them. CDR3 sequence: CASSLRVLGTEDEKLFF. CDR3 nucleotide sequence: TGCGCCAGCAGCCTCCGAGTATTGGGGACGGAGGATGAAAAACTGTTTTTT.

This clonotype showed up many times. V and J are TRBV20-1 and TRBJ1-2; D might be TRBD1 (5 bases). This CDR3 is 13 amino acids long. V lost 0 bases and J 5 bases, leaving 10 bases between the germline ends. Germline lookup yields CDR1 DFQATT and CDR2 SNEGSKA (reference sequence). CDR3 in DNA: TGCAGTGCTAGAGAACAAGGGGTATATGGCTACACCTTC. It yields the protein CSAREQGVYGYTF.

The CDR3 nucleotides read TGTGCCAGCAGCCCCCTTGTGGGGGCCCAAGAGACCCAGTACTTC. Its translation is CASSPLVGAQETQYF. The chain has TRBV7-9 and TRBJ2-5; TRBD1 is a possible D gene (6 bases). V was shortened by 5 bases and J by 1 base, with 14 bases between the two germline ends. This CDR3 comprises 15 residues. Germline CDR1 SEHNR, CDR2 FQNEAQ (reference sequence).

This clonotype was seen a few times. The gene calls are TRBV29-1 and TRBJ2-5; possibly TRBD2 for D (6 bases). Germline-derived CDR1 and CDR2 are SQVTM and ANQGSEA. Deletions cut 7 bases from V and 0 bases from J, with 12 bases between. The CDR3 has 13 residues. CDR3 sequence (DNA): TGCAGCGCCCTGGGGGAGGACCAAGAGACCCAGTACTTC. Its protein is CSALGEDQETQYF.

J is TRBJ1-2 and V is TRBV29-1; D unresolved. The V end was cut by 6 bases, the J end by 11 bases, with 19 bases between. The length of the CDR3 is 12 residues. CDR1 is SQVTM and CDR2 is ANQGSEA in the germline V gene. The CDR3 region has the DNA TGCAGCGTCCGTAGCGGACTTTTGGGGTACACCTTC. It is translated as CSVRSGLLGYTF.

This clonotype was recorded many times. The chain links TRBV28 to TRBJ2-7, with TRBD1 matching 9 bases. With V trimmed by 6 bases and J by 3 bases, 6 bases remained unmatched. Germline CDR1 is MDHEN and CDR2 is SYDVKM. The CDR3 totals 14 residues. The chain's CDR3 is CASRVDRGLYEQYF. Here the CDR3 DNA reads TGTGCCAGCAGGGTGGACAGGGGCCTCTACGAGCAGTACTTC.

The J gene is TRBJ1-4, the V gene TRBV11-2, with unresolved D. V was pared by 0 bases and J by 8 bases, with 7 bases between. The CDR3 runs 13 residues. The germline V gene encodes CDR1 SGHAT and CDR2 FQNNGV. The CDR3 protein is CASSLELGEKLFF. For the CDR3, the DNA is TGTGCCAGCAGCTTAGAACTCGGGGAAAAACTGTTTTTT.

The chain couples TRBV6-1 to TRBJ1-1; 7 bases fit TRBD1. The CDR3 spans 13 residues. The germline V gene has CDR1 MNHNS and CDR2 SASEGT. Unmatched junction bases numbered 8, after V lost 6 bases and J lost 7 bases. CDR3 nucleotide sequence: TGTGCCAGCAGGATAGGGACAGCCTTTGAAGCTTTCTTT. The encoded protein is CASRIGTAFEAFF.